These T cell receptor beta chains were read from a single sample in a study of OX40 agonist ivuxolimab in advanced cancers. The method was immunoSEQ multiplex PCR; TCRdb's version includes in-frame clones alone and lacks a portion of them. The sample lists tens of thousands of clones, roughly 80% occurring once. Specimen: CD4+ or CD8+ T cells sorted from blood, collected in a trial of the OX40 agonist ivuxolimab. Receptors were obtained from an adult with an advanced solid tumor such as melanoma, head and neck, liver or kidney cancer. The CDR3 runs from the conserved cysteine through the conserved F or W. The order of the fields is J gene, V gene, D gene, clone size, CDR3 protein, CDR3 DNA. A D gene is named only where the DNA matches it firmly. Some rows have no size entry. The others give once, few or many, or a class for an expanded clone.

>TRBJ2-7|TRBV19|.|.
CASSNQGSYEQYF
TGTGCCAGTAGTAATCAGGGTTCCTACGAGCAGTACTTC
>TRBJ1-3|TRBV6-1|.|.
CASSDHGNTIYF
TGTGCCAGCAGTGACCACGGAAACACCATATATTTT
>TRBJ2-2|TRBV5-6|TRBD1|once
CASSSRQGFRSTGELFF
TGTGCCAGCAGCTCTCGACAGGGATTCCGTTCCACCGGGGAGCTGTTTTTT
>TRBJ1-4|TRBV11-2|.|.
CASSPSGNSEKLFF
TGTGCCAGCAGCCCCTCCGGGAATTCCGAAAAACTGTTTTTT
>TRBJ1-5|TRBV18|.|.
CASSPVGRIDQPQHF
TGTGCCAGCTCACCAGTAGGGAGGATCGATCAGCCCCAGCATTTT
>TRBJ2-7|TRBV7-8|.|.
CASSLSESYEQYF
TGTGCCAGCAGCTTATCCGAGTCCTACGAGCAGTACTTC
>TRBJ2-3|TRBV11-2|.|few
CASSLVLGTDTQYF
TGTGCCAGCAGCTTAGTTTTGGGGACAGATACGCAGTATTTT
>TRBJ1-2|TRBV5-5|.|.
CASSLISQGDGYTF
TGTGCCAGCAGCTTAATCAGCCAGGGCGATGGCTACACCTTC
>TRBJ2-7|TRBV29-1|.|.
CSVDGAYEQYF
TGCAGCGTTGACGGAGCCTACGAGCAGTACTTC
>TRBJ2-6|TRBV30|.|.
CAWILRSGANVLTF
TGTGCCTGGATACTCCGCTCTGGGGCCAACGTCCTGACTTTC
>TRBJ1-5|TRBV7-2|.|.
CASSLRDINQPQHF
TGTGCCAGCAGCCTCCGGGACATAAATCAGCCCCAGCATTTT
>TRBJ2-3|TRBV19|TRBD1|.
CASSKDRGSDTQYF
TGTGCCAGTAGTAAGGACAGGGGGTCAGATACGCAGTATTTT
>TRBJ2-1|TRBV5-1|.|.
CASSFSRPADNEQFF
TGCGCCAGCAGCTTTTCCCGGCCCGCCGACAATGAGCAGTTCTTC
>TRBJ2-3|TRBV2|.|.
CASSSRLVVEDTQYF
TGTGCCAGCAGCTCGAGACTAGTTGTGGAAGATACGCAGTATTTT
>TRBJ1-1|TRBV7-2|.|.
CASSFYLGGHEAFF
TGTGCCAGCAGCTTCTATTTGGGGGGCCATGAAGCTTTCTTT
>TRBJ1-1|TRBV7-8|.|.
CASSLAGRAAFF
TGTGCCAGCAGCTTAGCGGGCAGGGCGGCTTTCTTT
>TRBJ2-7|TRBV6-1|.|.
CASSELGGEQYF
TGTGCCAGCAGTGAACTTGGAGGCGAGCAGTACTTC
>TRBJ1-2|TRBV6-5|.|.
CASIQGPLDGYTF
TGTGCCAGCATCCAGGGCCCTCTTGATGGCTACACCTTC
>TRBJ1-5|TRBV6-6|.|.
CASTQQARVQPQHF
TGTGCCAGCACCCAACAGGCCAGGGTTCAGCCCCAGCATTTT
>TRBJ1-3|TRBV2|.|.
CAIGTARIRNTIYF
TGTGCCATTGGGACTGCTCGCATCAGAAACACCATATATTTT
>TRBJ1-5|TRBV2|TRBD1|.
CASSSGTGSGSNQPQHF
TGTGCCAGCAGTTCCGGGACAGGGTCGGGGAGCAATCAGCCCCAGCATTTT
>TRBJ2-7|TRBV10-2|.|.
CASSAQGISYEQYF
TGCGCCAGCAGTGCACAGGGTATCTCCTACGAGCAGTACTTC
>TRBJ2-7|TRBV11-2|.|.
CASSLGGGDTYEQYF
TGTGCCAGCAGCCTCGGTGGCGGAGATACCTACGAGCAGTACTTC
>TRBJ1-1|TRBV2|.|.
CASRENTEAFF
TGTGCCAGCAGAGAAAACACTGAAGCTTTCTTT
>TRBJ1-1|TRBV2|.|.
CASSAGSGTEAFF
TGTGCCAGCAGTGCAGGGTCGGGCACTGAAGCTTTCTTT
>TRBJ1-2|TRBV4-1|.|.
CASSQDEGYGYTF
TGCGCCAGCAGCCAAGATGAGGGCTATGGCTACACCTTC
>TRBJ2-7|TRBV7-9|.|.
CASSLSGSMSEQYF
TGTGCCAGCAGTCTTTCGGGGAGCATGTCCGAGCAGTACTTC
>TRBJ1-1|TRBV25-1|TRBD1|.
CASSDPGQGDTEAFF
TGTGCCAGCAGTGACCCGGGACAGGGGGACACTGAAGCTTTCTTT
>TRBJ1-1|TRBV19|.|.
CASSIVVYTEAFF
TGTGCCAGTAGTATTGTAGTTTACACTGAAGCTTTCTTT